In its sample, the clone carrying this T cell receptor beta chain was seen a few times. Unique molecular identifiers were used to barcode this TCRbeta library. TCRdb analysed the PCR reads with MiXCR anew, one entry per CDR3 protein. The data contain 380,000 or so distinct CDR3 sequences, roughly 13% of them singletons. These data originate in a study of T-cell reconstitution after alpha-beta-depleted transplantation in children. Deletions cut 3 bases from V and 0 bases from J, with 9 bases between. Germline V gene sequence: CDR1 DFQATT, CDR2 SNEGSKA (reference sequence). CDR3 length: 14 amino acids. This clonotype was sampled from a human donor who donated a stem cell graft to a child with Fanconi anemia. The specimen was PBMCs, collected from the stem cell graft. The rearrangement links TRBV20-1 to TRBJ1-3; D is perhaps TRBD1 (5 bases). The chain's CDR3 is CSARSGNSGNTIYF. CDR3 sequence (DNA): TGCAGTGCTAGGTCAGGGAACTCTGGAAACACCATATATTTT.